This T cell receptor beta chain was sequenced in a study of OX40 agonist ivuxolimab in advanced cancers. Germline V CDR1 and CDR2: MNHEY, SMNVEV (reference sequence). The CDR3 consists of 14 residues. The junction had 6 bases not matched to a gene; V was cut back by 6 bases and J by 4 bases. Sequencing was performed with immunoSEQ multiplex PCR; in TCRdb, only in-frame clones are kept and a portion is missing. The table records 50,000 or so clones, approximately 86% of them present only once. The chain joins TRBV27 to TRBJ1-1; 9 nucleotides match TRBD1. The origin of this receptor is an adult with an advanced solid tumor such as melanoma, head and neck, liver or kidney cancer. This specimen was CD4+ or CD8+ T cells sorted from blood, taken in a trial of the OX40 agonist ivuxolimab. This chain's CDR3 is CASRWGQGGTEAFF. The CDR3 DNA reads as TGTGCCAGCAGATGGGGACAGGGAGGCACTGAAGCTTTCTTT.